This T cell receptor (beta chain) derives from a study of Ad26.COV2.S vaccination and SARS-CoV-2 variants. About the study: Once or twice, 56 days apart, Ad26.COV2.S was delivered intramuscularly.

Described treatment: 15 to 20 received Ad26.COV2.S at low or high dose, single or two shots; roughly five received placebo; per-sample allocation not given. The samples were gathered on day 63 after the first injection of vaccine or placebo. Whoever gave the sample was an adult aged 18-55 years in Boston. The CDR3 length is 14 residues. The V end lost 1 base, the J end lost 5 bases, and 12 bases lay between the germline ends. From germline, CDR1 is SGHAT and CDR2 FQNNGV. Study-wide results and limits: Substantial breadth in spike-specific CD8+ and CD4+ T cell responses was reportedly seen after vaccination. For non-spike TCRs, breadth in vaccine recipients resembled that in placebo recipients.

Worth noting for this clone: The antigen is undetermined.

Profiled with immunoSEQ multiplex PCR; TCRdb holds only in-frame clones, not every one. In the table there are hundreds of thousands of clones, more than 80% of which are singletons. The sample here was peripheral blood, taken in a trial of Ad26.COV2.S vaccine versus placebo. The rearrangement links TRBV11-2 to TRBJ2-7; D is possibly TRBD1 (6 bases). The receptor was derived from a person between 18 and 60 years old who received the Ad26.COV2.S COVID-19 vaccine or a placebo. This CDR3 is CASSLVGGVNEQYF. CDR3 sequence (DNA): TGTGCCAGCAGCTTAGTAGGGGGAGTTAACGAGCAGTACTTC.